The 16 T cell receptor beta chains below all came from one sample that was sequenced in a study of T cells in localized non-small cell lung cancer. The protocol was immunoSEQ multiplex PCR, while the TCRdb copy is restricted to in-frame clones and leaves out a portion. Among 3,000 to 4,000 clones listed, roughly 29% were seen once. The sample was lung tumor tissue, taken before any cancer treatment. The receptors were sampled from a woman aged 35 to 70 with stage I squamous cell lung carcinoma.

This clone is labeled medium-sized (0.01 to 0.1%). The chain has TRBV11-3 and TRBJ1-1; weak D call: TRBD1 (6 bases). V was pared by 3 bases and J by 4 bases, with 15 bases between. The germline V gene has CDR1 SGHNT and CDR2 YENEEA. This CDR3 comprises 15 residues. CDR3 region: CASSLKAQGRTEAFF. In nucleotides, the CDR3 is TGTGCCAGCAGCTTGAAGGCACAGGGTCGCACTGAAGCTTTCTTT.

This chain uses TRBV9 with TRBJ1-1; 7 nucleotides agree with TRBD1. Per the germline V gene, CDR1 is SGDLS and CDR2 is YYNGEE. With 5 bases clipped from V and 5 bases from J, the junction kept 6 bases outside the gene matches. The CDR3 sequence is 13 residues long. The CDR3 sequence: CASSEGAETEAFF. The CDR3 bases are TGTGCCAGCAGTGAGGGGGCGGAAACTGAAGCTTTCTTT. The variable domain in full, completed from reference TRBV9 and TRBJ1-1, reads DSGVTQTPKHLITATGQRVTLRCSPRSGDLSVYWYQQSLDQGLQFLIQYYNGEERAKGNILERFSAQQFPDLHSELNLSSLELGDSALYFCASSEGAETEAFFGQGTRLTVV.

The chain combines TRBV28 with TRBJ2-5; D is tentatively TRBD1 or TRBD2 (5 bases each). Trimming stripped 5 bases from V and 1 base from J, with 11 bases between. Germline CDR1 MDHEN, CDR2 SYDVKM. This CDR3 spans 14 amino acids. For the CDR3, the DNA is TGTGCCAGCAGTCTCTACGGGACCCAAGAGACCCAGTACTTC. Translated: CASSLYGTQETQYF.

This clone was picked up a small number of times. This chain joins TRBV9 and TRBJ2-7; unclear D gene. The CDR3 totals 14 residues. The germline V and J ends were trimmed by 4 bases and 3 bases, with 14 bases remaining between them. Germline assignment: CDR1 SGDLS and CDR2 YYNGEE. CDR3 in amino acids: CASSPSALDYEQYF. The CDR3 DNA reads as TGTGCCAGCAGCCCATCGGCCTTAGACTACGAGCAGTACTTC.

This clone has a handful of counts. The CDR3 protein is CASSDPGIRTDTQYF. For the CDR3, the DNA is TGTGCCAGCAGTGACCCCGGGATCAGGACAGATACGCAGTATTTT. The chain employs TRBV6-8 and TRBJ2-3; D is perhaps TRBD2 (5 bases). CDR3 length: 15 residues. Germline V lookup: CDR1 MNHGY, CDR2 SAAAGT. V was trimmed by 5 bases and J by 3 bases, leaving 15 bases between them.

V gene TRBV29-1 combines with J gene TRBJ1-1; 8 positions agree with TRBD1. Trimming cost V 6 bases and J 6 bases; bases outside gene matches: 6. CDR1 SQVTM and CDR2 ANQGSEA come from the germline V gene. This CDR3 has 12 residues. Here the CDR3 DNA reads TGCAGCGTGGGCGGACAGGGCCCTGAAGCTTTCTTT. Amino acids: CSVGGQGPEAFF.

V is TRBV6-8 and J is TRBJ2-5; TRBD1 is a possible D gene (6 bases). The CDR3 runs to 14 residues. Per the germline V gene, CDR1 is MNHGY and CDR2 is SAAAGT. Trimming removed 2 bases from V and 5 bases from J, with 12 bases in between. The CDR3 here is CASSYGRGGETQYF. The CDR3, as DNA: TGTGCCAGCAGTTACGGCAGGGGTGGGGAGACCCAGTACTTC.

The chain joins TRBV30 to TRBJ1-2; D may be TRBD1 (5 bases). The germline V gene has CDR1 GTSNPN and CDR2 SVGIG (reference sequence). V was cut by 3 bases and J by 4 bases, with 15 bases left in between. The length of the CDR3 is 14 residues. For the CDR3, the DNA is TGTGCCTGGAGCCCGGACAAGCTGAGCTATGGCTACACCTTC. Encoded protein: CAWSPDKLSYGYTF. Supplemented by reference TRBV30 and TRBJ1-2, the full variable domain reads SQTIHQWPATLVQPVGSPLSLECTVEGTSNPNLYWYRQAAGRGLQLLFYSVGIGQISSEVPQNLSASRPQDRQFILSSKKLLLSDSGFYLCAWSPDKLSYGYTFGSGTRLTVV.

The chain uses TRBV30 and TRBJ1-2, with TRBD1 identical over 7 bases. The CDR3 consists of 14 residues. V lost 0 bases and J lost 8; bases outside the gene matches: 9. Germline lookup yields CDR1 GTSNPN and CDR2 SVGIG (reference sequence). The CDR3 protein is CAWSVQGAGGGYTF. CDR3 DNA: TGTGCCTGGAGTGTACAAGGGGCAGGGGGAGGCTACACCTTC. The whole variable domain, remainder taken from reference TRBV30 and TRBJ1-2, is SQTIHQWPATLVQPVGSPLSLECTVEGTSNPNLYWYRQAAGRGLQLLFYSVGIGQISSEVPQNLSASRPQDRQFILSSKKLLLSDSGFYLCAWSVQGAGGGYTFGSGTRLTVV.

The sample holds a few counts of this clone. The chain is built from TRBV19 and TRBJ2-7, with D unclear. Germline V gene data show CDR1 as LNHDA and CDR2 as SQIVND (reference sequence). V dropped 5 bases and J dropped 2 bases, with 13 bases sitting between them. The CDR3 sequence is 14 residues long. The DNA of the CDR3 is TGTGCCAGTAGTTCCTCTCGGGCCGCCTACGAGCAGTACTTC. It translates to CASSSSRAAYEQYF.

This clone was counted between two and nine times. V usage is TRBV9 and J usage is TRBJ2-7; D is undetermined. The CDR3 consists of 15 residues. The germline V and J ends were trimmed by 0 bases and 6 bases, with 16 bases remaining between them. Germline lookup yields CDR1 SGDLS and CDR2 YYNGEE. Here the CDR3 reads CASSVDFRGVAEQYF. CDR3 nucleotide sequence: TGTGCCAGCAGCGTAGATTTTCGTGGGGTCGCCGAGCAGTACTTC.

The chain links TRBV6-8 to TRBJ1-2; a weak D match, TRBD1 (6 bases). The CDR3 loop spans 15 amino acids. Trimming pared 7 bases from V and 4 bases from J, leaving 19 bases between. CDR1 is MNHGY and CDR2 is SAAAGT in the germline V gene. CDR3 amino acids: CASILLRDTTYGYTF. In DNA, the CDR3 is TGTGCCAGCATTTTACTCCGGGACACCACCTATGGCTACACCTTC.

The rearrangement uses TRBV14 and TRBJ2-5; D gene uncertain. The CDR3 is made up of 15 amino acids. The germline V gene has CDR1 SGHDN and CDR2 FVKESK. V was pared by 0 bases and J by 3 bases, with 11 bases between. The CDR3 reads CASSQEVGWKETQYF. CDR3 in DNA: TGTGCCAGCAGCCAAGAGGTCGGTTGGAAAGAGACCCAGTACTTC.

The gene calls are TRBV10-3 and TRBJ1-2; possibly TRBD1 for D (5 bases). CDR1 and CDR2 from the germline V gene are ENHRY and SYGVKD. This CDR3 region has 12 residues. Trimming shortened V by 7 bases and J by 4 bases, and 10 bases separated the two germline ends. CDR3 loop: CAINEGIYGYTF. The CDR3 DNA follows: TGTGCCATCAACGAGGGGATCTATGGCTACACCTTC.

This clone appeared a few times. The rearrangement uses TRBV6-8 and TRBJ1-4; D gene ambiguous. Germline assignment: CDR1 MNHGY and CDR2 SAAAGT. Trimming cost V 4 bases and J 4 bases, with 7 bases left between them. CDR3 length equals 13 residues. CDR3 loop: CASSLRFNEKLFF. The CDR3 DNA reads TGTGCCAGCAGTTTAAGGTTTAATGAAAAACTGTTTTTT.

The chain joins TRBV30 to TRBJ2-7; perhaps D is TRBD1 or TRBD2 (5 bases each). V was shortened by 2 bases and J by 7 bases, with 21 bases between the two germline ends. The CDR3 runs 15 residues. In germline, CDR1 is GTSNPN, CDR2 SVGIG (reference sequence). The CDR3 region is CAWSPSGTDPWEQYF. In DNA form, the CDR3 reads TGTGCCTGGAGTCCCTCCGGGACGGACCCATGGGAGCAGTACTTC.